A selection of T cell receptor beta chains follows, all from one sample in a study of blood T cells in healthy people across ages. MiXCR was run by TCRdb on the 5' RACE reads, yielding one entry per CDR3 protein. The repertoire includes 1.5 million to 2 million distinct CDR3 sequences, 49% of them detected once, and more than 2% sits in the top ten. Sequenced sample: blood. The receptors come from a woman in her 40s in good health. Both conserved end residues are part of each CDR3. D genes are given only for firm matches. Where a row states a size, it is once, few, many or the class of an expanded clone; other rows omit it.

J gene,V gene,D gene,clone size,CDR3 protein,CDR3 DNA
TRBJ2-5,TRBV6-2/TRBV6-3,TRBD1,.,CASSRTGYGETQYF,TGTGCCAGCAGCCGGACAGGGTACGGAGAGACCCAGTACTTC
TRBJ2-5,TRBV5-5,TRBD1,.,CASSFRTGLGETQYF,TGTGCCAGCAGCTTCAGGACAGGGTTGGGAGAGACCCAGTACTTC
TRBJ1-4,TRBV20-1,TRBD1,.,CSARSGTGAEKLFF,TGCAGTGCTAGATCCGGGACAGGGGCTGAAAAACTGTTTTTT
TRBJ2-5,TRBV27,.,.,CASSSLQVQETQYF,TGTGCCAGCAGTTCCCTACAGGTCCAAGAGACCCAGTACTTC
TRBJ1-2,TRBV20-1,.,.,CSVKVGETGGYTF,TGCAGTGTTAAGGTCGGGGAAACTGGCGGCTACACCTTC
TRBJ2-1,TRBV6-5,.,.,CASSYAPNRNNEQFF,TGTGCCAGCAGTTACGCCCCCAATAGAAACAATGAGCAGTTCTTC
TRBJ2-1,TRBV29-1,.,.,CSVVSPGGGADNEQFF,TGCAGCGTTGTGAGTCCTGGAGGGGGGGCTGATAATGAGCAGTTCTTC
TRBJ2-6,TRBV4-2,.,.,CASSQDWGAGANVLTF,TGTGCCAGCAGCCAAGATTGGGGGGCTGGGGCCAACGTCCTGACTTTC
TRBJ2-5,TRBV24-1,TRBD2,.,CATSDPLGEGTETQYF,TGTGCCACCAGTGATCCCCTTGGGGAGGGAACGGAGACCCAGTACTTC
TRBJ2-3,TRBV7-9,.,few,CASSPGPSGTDTQYF,TGTGCCAGCAGCCCCGGACCGTCCGGCACAGATACGCAGTATTTT
TRBJ2-5,TRBV7-6,TRBD2,once,CASSLRTSSRQETQYF,TGTGCCAGCAGCTTAAGGACTAGCAGCCGTCAAGAGACCCAGTACTTC
TRBJ2-3,TRBV20-1,.,.,CSAREGGAYPTDTQYF,TGCAGTGCTAGAGAAGGGGGGGCGTATCCAACAGATACGCAGTATTTT
TRBJ2-7,TRBV6-5,.,.,CASNRGYSYEQYF,TGTGCCAGCAACCGCGGTTACTCCTACGAGCAGTACTTC
TRBJ2-5,TRBV6-4,.,.,CASSDSTPPTGVGETQYF,TGTGCCAGCAGTGACTCGACCCCACCGACGGGAGTAGGGGAGACCCAGTACTTC
TRBJ1-6,TRBV11-2,.,.,CASSTGLNSPLHF,TGTGCCAGCTCAACAGGCCTGAATTCACCCCTCCACTTT
TRBJ2-3,TRBV20-1,TRBD2,.,CSARDPRTSGGYTDTQYF,TGCAGTGCTAGAGATCCCCGGACTAGCGGGGGGTACACAGATACGCAGTATTTT
TRBJ2-3,TRBV12-3/TRBV12-4,.,few,CASSFWGVQYF,TGTGCCAGCAGTTTTTGGGGGGTGCAGTATTTT
TRBJ1-6,TRBV7-9,.,few,CASSLAAGSNSPLHF,TGTGCCAGCAGCTTAGCGGCAGGGAGTAATTCACCCCTCCACTTT
TRBJ2-5,TRBV10-3,TRBD1,.,CAIRGQGQETQYF,TGTGCCATCAGAGGACAGGGCCAAGAGACCCAGTACTTC
TRBJ2-3,TRBV6-5,.,.,CASSYAKHTDTQYF,TGTGCCAGCAGTTACGCGAAACACACAGATACGCAGTATTTT
TRBJ2-3,TRBV29-1,TRBD2,few,CSVEDRSGLAGGQVSTDTQYF,TGCAGCGTTGAAGATCGATCGGGGCTAGCGGGGGGGCAAGTGAGCACAGATACGCAGTATTTT
TRBJ2-3,TRBV20-1,.,.,CSARVRGTPTQYF,TGCAGTGCTAGAGTCCGGGGCACGCCCACGCAGTATTTT
TRBJ2-1,TRBV11-1,.,.,CASSLNQGSLEQFF,TGTGCCAGCAGCTTAAATCAGGGAAGCCTAGAGCAGTTCTTC
TRBJ2-7,TRBV27,TRBD1,few,CASSDHRGINEQYF,TGTGCCAGCAGCGATCACAGGGGTATCAACGAGCAGTACTTC
TRBJ2-3,TRBV9,TRBD2,.,CASSVVAGGPLIMTDTQYF,TGTGCCAGCAGCGTAGTAGCGGGGGGGCCCCTTATTATGACAGATACGCAGTATTTT
TRBJ2-5,TRBV15,TRBD2,.,CATSTGTSGVETQNF,TGTGCCACCAGCACCGGGACTAGCGGGGTGGAGACCCAGAACTTC
TRBJ1-2,TRBV29-1,.,.,CSVEGYTF,TGCAGCGTTGAAGGCTACACCTTC
TRBJ2-4,TRBV15,.,.,CATSKKGQETLYF,TGTGCCACCAGCAAGAAAGGACAAGAGACCCTGTACTTC
TRBJ2-3,TRBV6-5,TRBD1,.,CASSTQGQSTDTQYF,TGTGCCAGCAGTACACAGGGACAGAGCACAGATACGCAGTATTTT
TRBJ2-5,TRBV11-2,TRBD1,few,CASSLLGQVVEETQYF,TGTGCCAGCAGCTTACTGGGACAGGTAGTGGAAGAGACCCAGTACTTC
TRBJ2-7,TRBV5-1,TRBD2,.,CASSPLAGSLDEQYF,TGCGCCAGCAGCCCTCTAGCGGGGTCCCTTGACGAGCAGTACTTC